These 15 T cell receptor beta chains were all obtained from the same sample, sequenced in a study of cytomegalovirus exposure and HLA in healthy donors. Researchers ran the PCR with 60 Vbeta and 13 Jbeta primers. The table came from immunoSEQ multiplex PCR; TCRdb's copy has only in-frame clones and leaves some out. The data show around 150,000 clones, nearly 90% seen once. The specimen was PBMCs. All receptors come from a woman in her thirties or forties in good health and CMV-seronegative.

The chain recombines TRBV6-5 with TRBJ2-3; D is unclear. The V and J ends lost 6 bases and 0 bases respectively, with 13 bases between them. From germline, CDR1 is MNHEY and CDR2 SVGAGI. The CDR3 totals 15 residues. The CDR3: CASRAAAASTDTQYF. CDR3 bases: TGTGCCAGCAGAGCCGCGGCGGCTAGCACAGATACGCAGTATTTT.

The V gene is TRBV10-3, the J gene TRBJ2-7; 7 bases line up with TRBD2. Germline loops: CDR1 ENHRY, CDR2 SYGVKD. The length of the CDR3 is 14 residues. J gave up 4 bases and V 2 bases, and 5 bases lay outside the gene matches. DNA for the CDR3: TGTGCCATCAGTGAGGGGGGGGTGGCATACGAGCAGTACTTC. The encoded protein is CAISEGGVAYEQYF.

As concerns this clone: The sample carries other DNA sequences with the same CDR3. This chain uses TRBV29-1 with TRBJ1-2; 9 bases agree with TRBD1. The V gene end was trimmed by 6 bases and the J gene end by 4 bases; junction bases not matched to a gene: 6. Germline V gene sequence: CDR1 SQVTM, CDR2 ANQGSEA. CDR3 length: 13 residues. The CDR3 region is CSVEPTGGYGYTF. CDR3 DNA: TGCAGCGTCGAACCGACAGGGGGCTATGGCTACACCTTC. Filled out from reference TRBV29-1 and TRBJ1-2, the complete variable domain reads SAVISQKPSRDICQRGTSLTIQCQVDSQVTMMFWYRQQPGQSLTLIATANQGSEATYESGFVIDKFPISRPNLTFSTLTVSNMSPEDSSIYLCSVEPTGGYGYTFGSGTRLTVV.

V and J are TRBV11-3 and TRBJ2-4; D not resolved. In germline, CDR1 is SGHNT, CDR2 YENEEA. This CDR3 comprises 14 residues. Trimming left V 5 bases short and J 0 bases short, with 8 bases between. CDR3 residues: CASSPSLAKNIQYF. The CDR3 nucleotides are TGTGCCAGCAGCCCCTCGTTAGCCAAAAACATTCAGTACTTC.

This clone was counted once. The chain employs TRBV10-1 and TRBJ1-3, with D perhaps matching TRBD1 (6 bases). V shed 4 bases and J shed 4 bases, with 8 bases lying between them. Germline CDR1 WNHNN, CDR2 SYGVQD (reference sequence). This CDR3 spans 13 amino acids. CDR3: CASSGQEGNTIYF. CDR3 nucleotides: TGCGCCAGCAGTGGACAGGAGGGAAACACCATATATTTT.

The rearrangement links TRBV28 to TRBJ2-7; TRBD2 is a possible D gene (6 bases). Trimming stripped 6 bases from V and 4 bases from J, with 13 bases between. CDR1 MDHEN and CDR2 SYDVKM come from the germline V gene. The CDR3 has 13 amino acids. CDR3 sequence reads: CASSTTRGYEQYF. As DNA, the CDR3 is TGTGCCAGCAGCACGACTAGGGGATACGAGCAGTACTTC. The full variable domain, completed using reference TRBV28 and TRBJ2-7, is DVKVTQSSRYLVKRTGEKVFLECVQDMDHENMFWYRQDPGLGLRLIYFSYDVKMKEKGDIPEGYSVSREKKERFSLILESASTNQTSMYLCASSTTRGYEQYFGPGTRLTVT.

This sequence joins TRBV7-2 and TRBJ2-7, with D hard to call. The V and J ends lost 4 bases and 2 bases respectively, with 3 bases between them. Germline lookup yields CDR1 SGHTA and CDR2 FQGNSA. The CDR3 is 11 amino acids. CDR3 region: CASSSTYEQYF. The CDR3 region has the DNA TGTGCCAGCAGCTCTACCTACGAGCAGTACTTC.

About this clone itself: Other DNA sequences in the same sample also yield this CDR3. The chain uses TRBV29-1 and TRBJ2-1; D gene ambiguous. Germline V gene sequence: CDR1 SQVTM, CDR2 ANQGSEA. V shed 3 bases and J shed 4 bases, with 4 bases lying between them. The CDR3 runs 11 residues. The CDR3 DNA reads TGCAGCGTTGAGAGGTACAATGAGCAGTTCTTC. Translated: CSVERYNEQFF.

The chain combines TRBV7-9 with TRBJ2-2; D uncertain. Germline V gene sequence: CDR1 SEHNR, CDR2 FQNEAQ (reference sequence). The CDR3 loop spans 14 amino acids. The V end was cut by 1 base, the J end by 1 base, with 4 bases between. The CDR3 DNA sequence: TGTGCCAGCAGCTTAGAGCGGAACACCGGGGAGCTGTTTTTT. Amino acids: CASSLERNTGELFF.

In DNA, the CDR3 is TGTGCCAGCACCTCCCCGGGATCGGCCGGGGAGCTGTTTTTT. Its protein product is CASTSPGSAGELFF. The chain combines TRBV28 with TRBJ2-2; a possible D gene is TRBD2 (5 bases). From germline, CDR1 is MDHEN and CDR2 SYDVKM. Trimming stripped 7 bases from V and 6 bases from J, with 15 bases between. This CDR3 contains 14 residues. The full variable domain, its missing parts supplied by reference TRBV28 and TRBJ2-2, is DVKVTQSSRYLVKRTGEKVFLECVQDMDHENMFWYRQDPGLGLRLIYFSYDVKMKEKGDIPEGYSVSREKKERFSLILESASTNQTSMYLCASTSPGSAGELFFGEGSRLTVL.

This chain links TRBV11-2 with TRBJ2-5; a possible D gene is TRBD1 (5 bases). Deletions cut 0 bases from V and 1 base from J, with 6 bases between. From germline, CDR1 is SGHAT and CDR2 FQNNGV. The CDR3 sequence is 14 residues long. As DNA, the CDR3 is TGTGCCAGCAGCTTAGACGACAGCCAAGAGACCCAGTACTTC. Its protein is CASSLDDSQETQYF.

This chain joins TRBV5-1 and TRBJ2-5; D possibly corresponds to TRBD2 (7 bases). This CDR3 spans 16 amino acids. Trimming removed 4 bases at V and 5 bases at J, with 21 bases between. Germline V gene data show CDR1 as SGHRS and CDR2 as YFSETQ. The CDR3 sequence: CASSPLGAGVVETQYF. As DNA, the CDR3 is TGCGCCAGCAGCCCCCTGGGGGCGGGAGTTGTGGAGACCCAGTACTTC.

This clone was counted once. The chain recombines TRBV7-9 with TRBJ2-3; no clear D gene. Trimming took off 5 bases at V and 1 base at J, with 13 bases between the two ends. From germline, CDR1 is SEHNR and CDR2 FQNEAQ (reference sequence). The CDR3 is 15 amino acids. CDR3 in DNA: TGTGCCAGCAGCCCCCCGAGGTCGGGCACAGATACGCAGTATTTT. Encoded protein: CASSPPRSGTDTQYF.

V is TRBV5-1 and J is TRBJ1-2; weak D call: TRBD1 (5 bases). V gave up 0 bases and J gave up 5 bases, with 11 bases separating them. The CDR3 extends over 14 amino acids. CDR1 is SGHRS, CDR2 YFSETQ, per germline. The CDR3 region is CASSLAQGSYGYTF. The CDR3 coding sequence is TGCGCCAGCAGCTTGGCTCAGGGATCTTATGGCTACACCTTC. Looking up the rest from reference TRBV5-1 and TRBJ1-2 gives the full variable domain: KAGVTQTPRYLIKTRGQQVTLSCSPISGHRSVSWYQQTPGQGLQFLFEYFSETQRNKGNFPGRFSGRQFSNSRSEMNVSTLELGDSALYLCASSLAQGSYGYTFGSGTRLTVV.

This clone was recorded once. The chain employs TRBV7-9 and TRBJ2-7; possibly TRBD1 for D (7 bases). With 1 base removed from V and 0 bases from J, the gap between germline ends came to 13 bases. This CDR3 is 16 amino acids long. From germline, CDR1 is SEHNR and CDR2 FQNEAQ (reference sequence). The CDR3 loop is CASSLGGGTASYEQYF. Written as DNA, the CDR3 is TGTGCCAGCAGCTTAGGGGGCGGGACAGCCTCCTACGAGCAGTACTTC.